The clone carrying this T cell receptor beta chain was seen only a few times. Sorting produced populations that all topped 98% purity. These data belong to a study of beta chain features in type 1 diabetes. Expressed TCRB transcripts were sequenced, since all the RNA that had been isolated was reverse transcribed. Assay: immunoSEQ multiplex PCR; the TCRdb copy retains only in-frame clones and omits some. This table has approximately 170,000 clones, approximately 9.1% appearing once. Sequenced sample: central memory CD4+ T cells from blood. The clonotype comes from a woman in her late teens or twenties in good health.

In DNA, the CDR3 is TGTGCCAGCAGCCCGGGACTGAACAATGAGCAGTTCTTC. Translation: CASSPGLNNEQFF. The chain recombines TRBV7-3 with TRBJ2-1; D might be TRBD2 (6 bases). V lost 5 bases and J lost 5, with 10 bases in between. The CDR3 runs 13 residues. Germline CDR1 SGHTA, CDR2 FQGTGA.